The 26 T cell receptor beta chains below come from one sample, sequenced in a study of T cells in Graves' hyperthyroidism and ophthalmopathy. RNA transcripts gave rise to amplified TCR beta CDR3 regions. Researchers ran a first-round RT-PCR on the TCR CDR3 using the HTBI primer set. TCRdb fed the multiplex PCR reads into MiXCR, producing one record per CDR3 protein. Among 500,000 to 650,000 distinct CDR3 sequences listed, 15% to 20% were seen once. Sequenced: blood. These receptors were obtained from a woman in her late teens or twenties with Graves' ophthalmopathy.

V and J are TRBV3-1 and TRBJ2-7; 7 nucleotides line up with TRBD1. J lost 5 bases, V lost 5 bases, and 6 bases had no gene match. The CDR3 is 13 residues long. Germline V gene lookup returns CDR1 LGHDT and CDR2 YNNKEL (reference sequence). The chain's CDR3 is CASSWQGTDEQYF. DNA of the CDR3: TGTGCCAGCAGCTGGCAAGGGACAGACGAGCAGTACTTC.

This clonotype was counted many times. The chain joins TRBV11-2 to TRBJ2-7, with 10 bases lining up with TRBD2. Looked up from germline, CDR1 is SGHAT and CDR2 is FQNNGV. Trimming at V came to 0 bases and at J to 7 bases, leaving 9 bases not matched to a gene. The CDR3 extends over 16 amino acids. Here the CDR3 DNA reads TGTGCCAGCAGCTTAGACGGGACTAGCGCCCTCTGGGAGCAGTACTTC. It encodes CASSLDGTSALWEQYF.

This chain connects TRBV27 to TRBJ2-5, with 9 bases aligning to TRBD1. Per the germline V gene, CDR1 is MNHEY and CDR2 is SMNVEV (reference sequence). CDR3 size: 14 residues. Germline trimming cut 6 bases from V and 3 bases from J; bases unmatched to any gene: 5. The CDR3 DNA reads TGTGCCAGCAGGTGGACAGGGGCTGAAGAGACCCAGTACTTC. Protein: CASRWTGAEETQYF.

This clonotype was detected ten times or more. This chain joins TRBV9 and TRBJ2-7, with unresolved D. The germline V and J ends were trimmed by 0 bases and 4 bases, with 8 bases remaining between them. The V gene's germline CDR1 is SGDLS and CDR2 YYNGEE. The CDR3 has 13 amino acids. CDR3 sequence (DNA): TGTGCCAGCAGCGTAGACCTGGGTTACGAGCAGTACTTC. The encoded protein is CASSVDLGYEQYF. The full variable domain, with the rest looked up from reference TRBV9 and TRBJ2-7, is DSGVTQTPKHLITATGQRVTLRCSPRSGDLSVYWYQQSLDQGLQFLIQYYNGEERAKGNILERFSAQQFPDLHSELNLSSLELGDSALYFCASSVDLGYEQYFGPGTRLTVT.

This clonotype appeared a few times. V usage is TRBV28 and J usage is TRBJ1-5; possible D gene TRBD1, 5 bases. Trimming left V 4 bases short and J 4 bases short, with 14 bases between. The CDR3 loop spans 15 amino acids. Germline values: CDR1 MDHEN, CDR2 SYDVKM. The CDR3, as DNA: TGTGCCAGCAGTTCCCCGGGGGACGGGAATCAGCCCCAGCATTTT. Amino acid sequence: CASSSPGDGNQPQHF.

The chain joins TRBV7-2 to TRBJ2-5; 12 bases fit TRBD2. Germline CDR1 reads SGHTA; CDR2 reads FQGNSA. V lost 1 base, J lost 4 bases, and 4 bases stayed unmatched. The CDR3 loop spans 16 amino acids. The CDR3 spells CASSLEGLAGVETQYF. The DNA of the CDR3 is TGTGCCAGCAGCTTAGAGGGACTAGCGGGCGTAGAGACCCAGTACTTC.

This clonotype was observed at least ten times. The chain recombines TRBV20-1 with TRBJ1-2; D is ambiguous. Germline CDR1 and CDR2: DFQATT and SNEGSKA (reference sequence). CDR3 length: 14 amino acids. V was clipped by 3 bases and J by 5 bases, with 16 bases between them. The CDR3, as DNA: TGCAGTGCTAGTACAGCTCCTGAACGATATGGCTACACCTTC. Protein sequence: CSASTAPERYGYTF.

This chain joins TRBV18 and TRBJ1-1; D ambiguous. The germline V gene has CDR1 KGHSH and CDR2 LQKENI. The CDR3 consists of 12 residues. The ends were cut back, 2 bases at V and 3 bases at J, with 4 bases in the middle. The CDR3: CASSPSDTEAFF. CDR3 sequence (DNA): TGTGCCAGCTCACCAAGTGACACTGAAGCTTTCTTT.

This chain links TRBV4-1 with TRBJ2-7, with D possibly being TRBD1 (7 bases). The CDR3 extends over 15 amino acids. V was pared by 4 bases and J by 4 bases, with 17 bases between. The germline gives CDR1 MGHRA, CDR2 YSYEKL. The CDR3 nucleotides are TGCGCCAGCAGCCGCGGGATAGGGGGCTGGTACGAGCAGTACTTC. Translation gives CASSRGIGGWYEQYF.

The chain couples TRBV10-3 to TRBJ1-2; D call uncertain. Germline CDR1 and CDR2: ENHRY and SYGVKD. V lost 5 bases, J lost 2 bases, and 12 bases lay in between. There are 14 residues in the CDR3. CDR3: CAISSNTQNYGYTF. CDR3 sequence (DNA): TGTGCCATCAGTTCAAACACGCAGAACTATGGCTACACCTTC.

This clonotype was seen ten or more times. V gene TRBV2 combines with J gene TRBJ2-2, with D perhaps being TRBD1 or TRBD2 (5 bases each). This CDR3 comprises 17 residues. CDR1 SNHLY and CDR2 FYNNEI come from the germline V gene. Trimming shortened V by 2 bases and J by 6 bases, and 19 bases separated the two germline ends. CDR3 protein: CASSERGAPSGPGELFF. CDR3 in DNA: TGTGCCAGCAGTGAAAGAGGGGCTCCTTCCGGACCCGGGGAGCTGTTTTTT. The full variable domain, in which reference TRBV2 and TRBJ2-2 provide the parts outside the CDR3, is EPEVTQTPSHQVTQMGQEVILRCVPISNHLYFYWYRQILGQKVEFLVSFYNNEISEKSEIFDDQFSVERPDGSNFTLKIRSTKLEDSAMYFCASSERGAPSGPGELFFGEGSRLTVL.

As regards this clonotype: One end of the junction varies from germline; a read error may be responsible. The V gene is TRBV5-1, the J gene TRBJ1-1, with TRBD1 as a possible D gene (6 bases). Germline CDR1 is SGHRS and CDR2 is YFSETQ. The CDR3 is made up of 17 amino acids. Here the CDR3 DNA reads TGTGCCAGCAGCTCGGCGGGGGGGGGGTCTCAGGGGACTGAAGCTTTCTTT. It is translated as CASSSAGGGSQGTEAFF.

This clonotype is a singleton in its sample. The J gene is TRBJ1-1, the V gene TRBV2, with D hard to call. In germline, CDR1 is SNHLY, CDR2 FYNNEI. This CDR3 has 14 residues. V was pared by 4 bases and J by 1 base, with 10 bases between. The CDR3 coding sequence is TGTGCCAGCAGTGTCAGTCAAGAGAACACTGAAGCTTTCTTT. Translating gives CASSVSQENTEAFF.

The DNA of the CDR3 is TGTGCCAGCAGGATAGGACAGGGGGCGGAAGCTTTCTTT. This sequence encodes CASRIGQGAEAFF. The genes are TRBV6-2 or TRBV6-3 and TRBJ1-1, with 11 bases aligning to TRBD1. Germline V lookup: CDR1 MNHEY, CDR2 SVGEGT. CDR3 length equals 13 residues. V was pared by 6 bases and J by 8 bases, with 5 bases of the junction left unmatched.

This clonotype appeared many times. V gene TRBV27 combines with J gene TRBJ2-1; D is possibly TRBD2 (6 bases). V lost 0 bases, J lost 3 bases, and 12 bases lay in between. Looked up from germline, CDR1 is MNHEY and CDR2 is SMNVEV (reference sequence). The length of the CDR3 is 16 residues. The CDR3 DNA is TGTGCCAGCAGTTTATCGAACGGGGGAAGCTACAATGAGCAGTTCTTC. The encoded protein is CASSLSNGGSYNEQFF.

This chain links TRBV9 with TRBJ2-2, with 9 bases fitting TRBD1. Trimming at V came to 3 bases and at J to 6 bases, leaving 9 bases not matched to a gene. Germline loops: CDR1 SGDLS, CDR2 YYNGEE. The CDR3 length is 16 residues. The CDR3: CASSGTGQGFAGELFF. The DNA of the CDR3 is TGTGCCAGCAGCGGGACGGGACAGGGCTTCGCCGGGGAGCTGTTTTTT.

The sample holds many counts of this clonotype. This chain uses TRBV28 with TRBJ2-2, with D perhaps given as TRBD1 or TRBD2 (5 bases each). The germline CDR1 and CDR2 sequences are MDHEN and SYDVKM. The CDR3 spans 15 residues. Trimming left V 5 bases short and J 2 bases short, with 12 bases between. The CDR3 sequence: CASSGGAANTGELFF. The CDR3 region has the DNA TGTGCCAGCAGTGGGGGAGCAGCTAACACCGGGGAGCTGTTTTTT.

This clonotype has a count of ten or more. This chain links TRBV7-3 with TRBJ1-2; no firm D call. Looked up from germline, CDR1 is SGHTA and CDR2 is FQGTGA. V was pared by 6 bases and J by 6 bases, with 14 bases between. There are 13 residues in the CDR3. The CDR3 sequence: CASSHGPQDGYTF. For the CDR3, the DNA is TGTGCCAGCAGTCACGGGCCCCAAGATGGCTACACCTTC.

The J gene is TRBJ1-4, the V gene TRBV15, with D unclear. Germline V CDR1 and CDR2: LNHNV, YYDKDF (reference sequence). Trimming removed 4 bases from V and 8 bases from J, with 17 bases in between. This CDR3 has 15 residues. The CDR3 here is CATSMPRAAGEKLFF. The CDR3, as DNA: TGTGCCACCAGCATGCCAAGGGCCGCGGGGGAAAAACTGTTTTTT.

This clonotype has ten or more counts. This sequence joins TRBV20-1 and TRBJ1-4; 8 bases are a match to TRBD1. The V segment lost 0 bases and the J segment 7 bases; nucleotides outside the gene matches: 7. The CDR3 is 15 residues long. CDR1 is DFQATT and CDR2 is SNEGSKA in the germline V gene (reference sequence). The CDR3 loop is CSARDSWTGREKLFF. CDR3 DNA sequence: TGCAGTGCTAGAGATAGTTGGACAGGGCGTGAAAAACTGTTTTTT.

This clonotype showed up many times. The rearrangement uses TRBV29-1 and TRBJ2-1; no firm D call. The CDR3 length is 13 residues. Trimming left V 4 bases short and J 9 bases short, with 16 bases between. The V gene's germline CDR1 is SQVTM and CDR2 ANQGSEA. CDR3 DNA: TGCAGCGTTGGACCCTATGAACGTCGTGAGCAGTTCTTC. This sequence encodes CSVGPYERREQFF.

This clonotype was seen a few times. V usage is TRBV11-2 and J usage is TRBJ2-3; no definite D call. The V end lost 4 bases, the J end lost 4 bases, and 6 bases lay between the germline ends. CDR3 size: 12 residues. CDR1 and CDR2 from the germline V gene are SGHAT and FQNNGV. The CDR3 coding sequence is TGTGCCAGCAGCTCCGGGCCAGATACGCAGTATTTT. This translates into CASSSGPDTQYF.

As regards this clonotype: One end of the junction does not line up with germline, which may come from a read error. The gene calls are TRBV6-2 or TRBV6-3 and TRBJ1-4; D ambiguous. CDR3 length: 13 amino acids. Germline V gives CDR1 MNHEY, CDR2 SVGEGT. The CDR3 nucleotides are TGTGCCGGCAGTTTAAGGGAGAGTGAAAAACTGTTTTTT. This gives the protein CAGSLRESEKLFF.

This clonotype was seen at least ten times. The rearrangement uses TRBV18 and TRBJ1-1, with 7 bases identical to TRBD1. Unmatched junction bases numbered 11, after V lost 6 bases and J lost 4 bases. Germline values: CDR1 KGHSH, CDR2 LQKENI. This CDR3 is 15 amino acids long. CDR3 in amino acids: CASSPKTGSGTEAFF. The CDR3 DNA reads as TGTGCCAGCTCCCCAAAGACAGGGAGTGGCACTGAAGCTTTCTTT.

The V gene is TRBV9, the J gene TRBJ1-2; no clear D. V was trimmed by 0 bases and J by 2 bases, leaving 17 bases between them. This CDR3 has 17 amino acids. Germline CDR1 reads SGDLS; CDR2 reads YYNGEE. The CDR3 is CASSVDSTPGGNYGYTF. The CDR3 nucleotides read TGTGCCAGCAGCGTAGATTCGACTCCCGGAGGAAACTATGGCTACACCTTC.

The V call is TRBV24-1, the J call TRBJ2-1; 11 nucleotides line up with TRBD1. This CDR3 is 15 amino acids long. V lost 3 bases to trimming and J lost 7 bases; unmatched junction nucleotides: 4. The germline V gene encodes CDR1 KGHDR and CDR2 SFDVKD. The DNA for the CDR3 is TGTGCCACCAGTGATCCGGGACAGGGGGTTAATGAGCAGTTCTTC. Protein sequence: CATSDPGQGVNEQFF.